The 29 T cell receptor beta chains presented below share a single source sample, sequenced in a study of shared clonotypes between healthy human individuals. Method: immunoSEQ multiplex PCR; TCRdb's copy keeps in-frame clones and lacks some. The table lists 1,400,000 or so clones, 98% of them singletons. Sequencing input: naive CD4+ T cells sorted from blood. Subset meaning: CD45RA+ positively selected. Source of these receptors: a man aged 30-40 years in good health.

The genes are TRBV29-1 and TRBJ2-1, with 7 bases matching TRBD1. After removal of 0 bases from V and 9 bases from J, the junction contained 8 bases not matched to a gene. CDR1 and CDR2 (germline): SQVTM, ANQGSEA. The CDR3 is made up of 14 amino acids. The CDR3 here is CSVEDQTGRREQFF. As DNA, the CDR3 is TGCAGCGTTGAAGATCAGACAGGGCGGCGTGAGCAGTTCTTC.

This chain connects TRBV27 to TRBJ1-5; TRBD1 is a possible D gene (5 bases). This CDR3 spans 15 amino acids. V dropped 0 bases and J dropped 7 bases, with 13 bases sitting between them. In germline, CDR1 is MNHEY, CDR2 SMNVEV (reference sequence). The CDR3 protein is CASSLSFQGVQPQHF. The CDR3 DNA reads as TGTGCCAGCAGTTTATCTTTCCAGGGAGTACAGCCCCAGCATTTT.

The chain joins TRBV4-3 to TRBJ2-7, with D perhaps matching TRBD1 or TRBD2 (5 bases each). Germline lookup yields CDR1 LGHNA and CDR2 YSLEER. The CDR3 totals 14 residues. Trimming pared 4 bases from V and 2 bases from J, leaving 12 bases between. The CDR3 DNA sequence: TGCGCCAGCAGCCGAAGCGAGGGGCCCTACGAGCAGTACTTC. Translating gives CASSRSEGPYEQYF.

The chain couples TRBV10-3 to TRBJ2-7, with D possibly TRBD1 on 6 matching bases. Trimming removed 8 bases at V and 3 bases at J, with 20 bases between. The CDR3 sequence is 15 residues long. Germline assignment: CDR1 ENHRY and CDR2 SYGVKD. The CDR3 region has the DNA TGTGCCATCTCCGTAGGGCAGGGGTCCATCTACGAGCAGTACTTC. It encodes CAISVGQGSIYEQYF.

A word on this clone: A read error may account for a junction end that differs from germline. The CDR3 DNA is TGTGCCAGCAGCTTATTCGGACTAGCGGGATCCAATAAGCAGTTCTTC. It encodes CASSLFGLAGSNKQFF. The chain employs TRBV28 and TRBJ2-1; 12 bases align to TRBD2. CDR3 size: 16 residues. Per the germline V gene, CDR1 is MDHEN and CDR2 is SYDVKM. The complete variable domain, with remaining parts taken from reference TRBV28 and TRBJ2-1, reads DVKVTQSSRYLVKRTGEKVFLECVQDMDHENMFWYRQDPGLGLRLIYFSYDVKMKEKGDIPEGYSVSREKKERFSLILESASTNQTSMYLCASSLFGLAGSNKQFFGPGTRLTVL.

The rearrangement joins TRBV5-1 to TRBJ1-1; a weak D match, TRBD1 (6 bases). Trimming pared 7 bases from V and 4 bases from J, leaving 20 bases between. The CDR3 totals 15 residues. Germline V lookup: CDR1 SGHRS, CDR2 YFSETQ. In DNA, the CDR3 is TGCGCCAGCCAAAGAGAGGGCAGGGGAGGCACTGAAGCTTTCTTT. It yields the protein CASQREGRGGTEAFF.

This clone is a singleton in its sample. J is TRBJ1-4 and V is TRBV25-1; 9 bases line up with TRBD1. The CDR3 sequence is 15 residues long. The V gene end was trimmed by 3 bases and the J gene end by 6 bases; junction bases not matched to a gene: 5. Per the germline V gene, CDR1 is MGHDK and CDR2 is SYGVNS. CDR3 in DNA: TGTGCCAGCAGTGACCGGGACAGGGTACATGAAAAACTGTTTTTT. Its translation is CASSDRDRVHEKLFF.

The table lists this clone with a count of one. This chain links TRBV20-1 with TRBJ2-7; TRBD2 might be the D (5 bases). Germline assignment: CDR1 DFQATT and CDR2 SNEGSKA (reference sequence). There are 11 residues in the CDR3. The V gene lost 5 bases and the J gene lost 4 bases, with 9 bases spanning the gap. CDR3 region: CSARTWYEQYF. The DNA for the CDR3 is TGCAGTGCTCGGACTTGGTACGAGCAGTACTTC.

The rearrangement uses TRBV28 and TRBJ2-7, with 9 bases aligning to TRBD1. CDR3 length: 14 residues. V trimming: 4 bases; J trimming: 6 bases; junction bases outside the gene matches: 7. Germline-derived CDR1 and CDR2 are MDHEN and SYDVKM. The CDR3 DNA reads as TGTGCCAGCAGTTGGGACAGGGCTAAAAGCGAGCAGTACTTC. This sequence encodes CASSWDRAKSEQYF.

The V gene is TRBV5-1, the J gene TRBJ2-1, with D maybe TRBD2 (6 bases). The CDR3 is made up of 14 amino acids. V lost 0 bases and J lost 6, with 10 bases in between. Germline CDR1 is SGHRS and CDR2 is YFSETQ. The CDR3, as DNA: TGCGCCAGCAGCTTGGGGGGGAGGCCCAATGAGCAGTTCTTC. It specifies CASSLGGRPNEQFF.

The chain couples TRBV5-1 to TRBJ2-5; TRBD1 aligns across 8 bases. Per the germline V gene, CDR1 is SGHRS and CDR2 is YFSETQ. The CDR3 totals 14 residues. Trimming cost V 0 bases and J 7 bases; bases outside gene matches: 5. CDR3 DNA: TGCGCCAGCAGCTTGGGACAGGGGATGGGGACCCAGTACTTC. This gives the protein CASSLGQGMGTQYF.

The J gene is TRBJ1-3, the V gene TRBV6-1, with unresolved D. The length of the CDR3 is 15 residues. V dropped 5 bases and J dropped 4 bases, with 15 bases sitting between them. CDR1 and CDR2 from the germline V gene are MNHNS and SASEGT. The CDR3 loop reads CASSQQTGLGNTIYF. The CDR3 nucleotides are TGTGCCAGCAGTCAACAGACCGGCTTAGGAAACACCATATATTTT.

The CDR3 nucleotides read TGCAGCGTTGTGGGTAGGGTCGGGAACACTGAAGCTTTCTTT. Residues: CSVVGRVGNTEAFF. The chain uses TRBV29-1 and TRBJ1-1; D gene ambiguous. The CDR3 consists of 14 residues. The ends were cut back, 4 bases at V and 1 base at J, with 13 bases in the middle. CDR1 and CDR2 from the germline V gene are SQVTM and ANQGSEA.

The chain carries TRBV7-9 and TRBJ2-2, with TRBD1 matching over 7 bases. Trimming took 2 bases from V and 4 from J; bases not matched to a gene: 4. CDR3 length equals 15 residues. Germline V gene data show CDR1 as SEHNR and CDR2 as FQNEAQ (reference sequence). Here the CDR3 reads CASSLQGDGTGELFF. CDR3 DNA sequence: TGTGCCAGCAGCTTACAGGGGGATGGCACCGGGGAGCTGTTTTTT.

The V gene is TRBV5-1, the J gene TRBJ2-3; 15 bases map to TRBD2. Germline loops: CDR1 SGHRS, CDR2 YFSETQ. Losses at the gene ends were 3 bases for V and 0 bases for J; bases not matched to a gene: 8. The CDR3 is 19 amino acids. The CDR3 spells CASSSGLAGGTSSTDTQYF. The CDR3 nucleotides are TGCGCCAGCAGCTCAGGACTAGCGGGAGGGACTTCTAGCACAGATACGCAGTATTTT.

The rearrangement uses TRBV7-9 and TRBJ1-2; D is possibly TRBD1 (5 bases). The germline V and J ends were trimmed by 5 bases and 8 bases, with 12 bases remaining between them. Per germline, CDR1 SEHNR and CDR2 FQNEAQ (reference sequence). The CDR3 length is 12 residues. The CDR3: CASSPQGDGYTF. For the CDR3, the DNA is TGTGCCAGCAGCCCCCAGGGAGACGGCTACACCTTC.

The chain employs TRBV19 and TRBJ2-7, with 7 bases aligning to TRBD1. This CDR3 region has 14 residues. Germline CDR1 LNHDA, CDR2 SQIVND (reference sequence). V lost 5 bases and J lost 1; bases outside the gene matches: 5. CDR3 nucleotides: TGTGCCAGTAGTGACTACAGGGGTTCCTACGAGCAGTACTTC. It translates to CASSDYRGSYEQYF.

V gene TRBV7-2 combines with J gene TRBJ2-1, with unresolved D. The V gene's germline CDR1 is SGHTA and CDR2 FQGNSA. Trimming pared 5 bases from V and 4 bases from J, leaving 15 bases between. The CDR3 runs 15 residues. Here the CDR3 DNA reads TGTGCCAGCAGCCCACCTCCTCTATCGTACAATGAGCAGTTCTTC. This gives the protein CASSPPPLSYNEQFF.

This chain uses TRBV28 with TRBJ1-5, with D perhaps matching TRBD1 (6 bases). The CDR3 is made up of 15 amino acids. Deletions cut 9 bases from V and 0 bases from J, with 15 bases between. Germline V gene sequence: CDR1 MDHEN, CDR2 SYDVKM. The CDR3 region is CASNYRDYSNQPQHF. The CDR3 nucleotides read TGTGCCAGTAACTACAGGGATTATAGCAATCAGCCCCAGCATTTT.

Details on this clone: Distinct nucleotide sequences in the sample also encode this CDR3. The J gene is TRBJ2-5, the V gene TRBV29-1, with D unclear. With 5 bases removed from V and 4 bases from J, the gap between germline ends came to 11 bases. CDR1 and CDR2 from the germline V gene are SQVTM and ANQGSEA. This CDR3 has 12 amino acids. CDR3 coding DNA: TGCAGCGTTCGGACGCTCGGAGAGACCCAGTACTTC. It codes for CSVRTLGETQYF.

The count of this clone is one. The chain uses TRBV18 and TRBJ2-7; TRBD2 aligns across 8 bases. This CDR3 has 14 residues. Looked up from germline, CDR1 is KGHSH and CDR2 is LQKENI. V lost 3 bases, J lost 4 bases, and 5 bases stayed unmatched. CDR3 sequence reads: CASSPVSGKYEQYF. CDR3 sequence (DNA): TGTGCCAGCTCACCGGTTAGCGGGAAGTACGAGCAGTACTTC. The full variable domain, its missing parts supplied by reference TRBV18 and TRBJ2-7, is NAGVMQNPRHLVRRRGQEARLRCSPMKGHSHVYWYRQLPEEGLKFMVYLQKENIIDESGMPKERFSAEFPKEGPSILRIQQVVRGDSAAYFCASSPVSGKYEQYFGPGTRLTVT.

This rearrangement joins TRBV7-8 to TRBJ1-1; the D gene is possibly TRBD1 (5 bases). Germline V CDR1 and CDR2: SGHVS, FQNEAQ. With 3 bases removed from V and 0 bases from J, the gap between germline ends came to 8 bases. This CDR3 contains 14 residues. The CDR3 region is CASSFWGLNTEAFF. Written as DNA, the CDR3 is TGTGCCAGCAGCTTCTGGGGCCTGAACACTGAAGCTTTCTTT.

This chain connects TRBV5-1 to TRBJ2-1; 13 nucleotides agree with TRBD2. The CDR3 consists of 22 residues. The V gene end was trimmed by 2 bases and the J gene end by 1 base; junction bases not matched to a gene: 18. Germline V gene sequence: CDR1 SGHRS, CDR2 YFSETQ. The DNA for the CDR3 is TGCGCCAGCAGCTTTGGGGGGTTTACCGGGACTAGCGGGATTGAGTCCTACAATGAGCAGTTCTTC. The encoded protein is CASSFGGFTGTSGIESYNEQFF. The full variable domain, completed using reference TRBV5-1 and TRBJ2-1, is KAGVTQTPRYLIKTRGQQVTLSCSPISGHRSVSWYQQTPGQGLQFLFEYFSETQRNKGNFPGRFSGRQFSNSRSEMNVSTLELGDSALYLCASSFGGFTGTSGIESYNEQFFGPGTRLTVL.

The chain employs TRBV18 and TRBJ1-2; D gene uncertain. The V and J ends lost 6 bases and 8 bases respectively, with 28 bases between them. The CDR3 covers 17 residues. The V gene's germline CDR1 is KGHSH and CDR2 LQKENI. In DNA, the CDR3 is TGTGCCAGCTCCCCATCCATCTTCAGCCGGGCCTATCAGGGCTACACCTTC. Its protein product is CASSPSIFSRAYQGYTF.

As regards this clone: Other DNA sequences in this specimen translate into the identical CDR3. The gene calls are TRBV9 and TRBJ2-7; no clear D gene. The CDR3 sequence is 13 residues long. Germline-derived CDR1 and CDR2 are SGDLS and YYNGEE. V was trimmed by 2 bases and J by 2 bases, leaving 8 bases between them. CDR3 sequence reads: CASSVGPTYEQYF. Here the CDR3 DNA reads TGTGCCAGCAGCGTGGGCCCTACCTACGAGCAGTACTTC.

The genes are TRBV14 and TRBJ2-6, with TRBD2 matching over 8 bases. The length of the CDR3 is 17 residues. V shed 1 base and J 0 bases; nucleotides not matched to a gene: 2. The germline CDR1 and CDR2 sequences are SGHDN and FVKESK. The CDR3: CASSQVAGISGANVLTF. CDR3 nucleotides: TGTGCCAGCAGCCAAGTAGCGGGAATCTCTGGGGCCAACGTCCTGACTTTC.

This chain connects TRBV15 to TRBJ2-7, with 9 bases identical to TRBD1. The germline V gene encodes CDR1 LNHNV and CDR2 YYDKDF (reference sequence). Losses at the gene ends were 1 base for V and 5 bases for J; bases not matched to a gene: 6. The CDR3 is 15 residues long. Written as DNA, the CDR3 is TGTGCCACCAGCAGAGTGGGACAGGGATACCACGAGCAGTACTTC. Protein: CATSRVGQGYHEQYF.

The rearrangement links TRBV5-5 to TRBJ2-7; 11 bases agree with TRBD1. Unmatched junction bases numbered 3, after V lost 1 base and J lost 3 bases. CDR3 length equals 15 residues. The germline gives CDR1 SGHKS, CDR2 YYEKEE (reference sequence). The CDR3 here is CASSLLGTGGYEQYF. CDR3 in DNA: TGTGCCAGCAGCTTGTTAGGGACAGGGGGCTACGAGCAGTACTTC.

The chain uses TRBV29-1 and TRBJ1-4; D possibly corresponds to TRBD1 (5 bases). Germline V lookup: CDR1 SQVTM, CDR2 ANQGSEA. The CDR3 contains 13 residues. With 5 bases removed from V and 7 bases from J, the gap between germline ends came to 14 bases. CDR3 DNA sequence: TGCAGCGTTAGTCTGGGGCGGGGTGAAAAACTGTTTTTT. Translating it yields CSVSLGRGEKLFF.